This T cell receptor (beta chain) was sequenced during a study of human T cells and chemical hapten exposure (dated by TCRdb to about 2021). About the full investigation: For sensitization, 2% DPC in acetone was applied to a roughly 2 cm by roughly 2 cm area of upper inner arm skin. Roughly 30 alopecia patients provided blood for TCR sequencing at one to four time points (pre-sensitization, 2, 6 and 24 weeks). Blood samples were taken from patients before sensitization (week 0) and then at 2, 6 and about 24 weeks after DPC sensitization. Alopecia areata with under or over 50% scalp involvement, alopecia totalis and alopecia universalis were represented in the patient cohort, which was mostly female. This study followed changes in the peripheral blood TCR repertoire in vivo during primary and secondary sensitization of alopecia patients to the hapten diphenylcyclopropenone (DPC). Patch tests used Finn chambers with 0.01% DPC on the upper back, scored after 6 days by International Contact Dermatitis Research Group standards. Throughout the roughly 25-week study period, patients were also given weekly therapeutic DPC doses on the scalp. The libraries were sequenced as a pool, and the TCR yield per sample differed mostly because of small variations in library volumes within the pool.

The time point label of this sample denotes: patch test 1, 2 weeks after DPC sensitization. This specimen's treatment or condition label, interpreted: therapeutic diphenylcyclopropenone sensitization with weekly scalp DPC. At every patch-test visit, the blood draw took place before the patch test was put on. Eligible patients were aged 18 to 70, diagnosed with alopecia, deemed suitable for DPC therapy, and excluded if pregnant. Unfractionated whole blood was collected in Tempus Blood RNA tubes, and total RNA was extracted from that blood. Results and caveats for the whole study, not just this receptor: After repeated subsampling, changes were observed in the strength of the expansion versus patch-test correlation and in the threshold at which the correlation became significant. Because all patients had alopecia, a presumed autoimmune disease, the immune response of the patients might differ from that of healthy individuals. A positive correlation was found between the number of PT1 expanded TCRs and patch test score, with significance reached at thresholds 8, 16 and 32 but not 4. Compared with pre-sensitization or healthy control sets, expanded TCRs formed significantly more large CDR3 similarity clusters, which is consistent with antigen-driven responses. DPC sensitization did not change the number of TCRs with a frequency above 1 in 1000, and there was no evidence of changes in global repertoire structure.

Concerning this clonotype itself: The antigen this receptor binds is unknown. Base qualities are not at hand, and no much larger clone is one base apart.

The library was built by means of RACE. The data were produced on a NextSeq 500. During library preparation, unique molecular identifiers were attached to individual cDNA molecules so that TCRs could be counted in a quantitative, reproducible way. For every blood RNA sample, sequencing covered both the TCR alpha and TCR beta chains. The source study handled its data this way. Samples had a median of approximately 96,000 TCRs, with a range from about 23,224 to 750,000. V, J and CDR3 annotation of the TCR reads was carried out using the Decombinator software suite. For PS versus PT1 abundance plots, all samples were subsampled to the same number of TCRs (28,000). TCRs were defined as expanded if absent before sensitization and observed at least eight times at the 2-week time point. TCRdb trimmed the raw reads at Q25, called clones with MiXCR and kept productive beta chains. When rows share a CDR3 protein, they turn into one entry using the most common DNA and genes. The V and J calls and clone size come from TCRdb's table, not from the authors' own analysis. Recorded for this sample are about 360,000 distinct CDR3 sequences; 6% to 8.5% of them occurred a single time. Approximately 8% of the sample goes to the ten largest clones.

This clonotype was sampled from a woman aged 18-29 years with alopecia areata. Some clones in this sample may be carry-over from other donors' samples. The material was whole blood, obtained in connection with sensitization to the hapten diphenylcyclopropenone (DPC).

The DNA reads as follows: TGTGCCAGCAGCTTTTTGGACAGTGAAGCTTTCTTT. Its protein reads: CASSFLDSEAFF. The chain links TRBV11-2 with TRBJ1-1, with a tentative D gene TRBD1 over 6 matching bases. From the cysteine through the phenylalanine, the CDR3 covers 12 amino acids. Left in the record is the CDR3 DNA by itself, 36 bases read in frame from the first base. V sheds 3 bases and J sheds 7 bases, leaving 9 bases between their ends. CDR1 and CDR2 were assigned from the germline V gene as SGHAT and FQNNGV.